This record covers a single T cell receptor beta chain. Its matching antigen is unknown. This entry comes from a study of shared clonotypes between healthy human individuals. Deletions cut 3 bases from V and 6 bases from J, with 14 bases between. Looked up from germline, CDR1 is SEHNR and CDR2 is FQNEAQ (reference sequence). This CDR3 contains 15 residues. Study-level results: For sorted subsets, rarefaction showed incomplete sequencing despite large depth. Non-shared clonotypes had lower generation probabilities than clonotypes shared by all four sorted-subset donors.

Investigators spread the genomic DNA of each subset evenly over several immunoSEQ plates. Assay used: immunoSEQ multiplex PCR; TCRdb lists only in-frame clones, some missing. The sample comprises millions of clones, 85% to 95% of which are singletons, and 0.1% to 0.15% rests with the top ten. The sample comprised naive CD4+ T cells sorted from blood. The subset denotes: CD45RA+ positively selected. This clonotype was obtained from a man younger than 35 in good health. The V gene is TRBV7-9, the J gene TRBJ2-2, with D maybe TRBD2 (5 bases). The CDR3 nucleotides read TGTGCCAGCAGCTTTGTGGGAGAAGACCCCGGGGAGCTGTTTTTT. It translates to CASSFVGEDPGELFF.